These T cell receptor beta chains were read from a single sample in a study of vaccination and CD4 T cells after COVID-19. TCRdb independently ran MiXCR on the PCR reads; one entry per CDR3 protein. This table holds about 25,000 distinct CDR3 sequences, around 42% found once. Their cognate antigens are unknown. Here the sequenced sample was CD4+ T cells from blood, cultured in vitro, taken about 7 months after SARS-CoV-2 vaccination. These receptor sequences come from a human donor who had recovered from COVID-19. The CDR3 runs from the conserved cysteine through the conserved F or W.

J,length,V,CDR3
TRBJ1-2,12,TRBV29-1,CSVEGLNYGYTF
TRBJ1-5,13,TRBV10-3,CAISDNPNQPQHF
TRBJ2-1,11,TRBV20-1,CSPKGGDEQFF
TRBJ1-5,14,TRBV10-3,CAISARQGNQPQHF
TRBJ2-5,16,TRBV27,CASSITGTGGLKTQYF
TRBJ2-7,15,TRBV7-8,CASSPRRDRSYEQYF
TRBJ1-2,13,TRBV20-1,CSVRPGQGQRYTF
TRBJ2-5,14,TRBV6-1,CASRVTGWQETQYF
TRBJ2-7,15,TRBV14,CASSQVGREHFEQYF
TRBJ2-1,14,TRBV20-1,CSARRGPSNTEQFF
TRBJ1-1,14,TRBV7-8,CASSMGAENTEAFF
TRBJ2-7,16,TRBV7-2,CASSPVPSGSSYEQYF
TRBJ1-5,16,TRBV6-2/TRBV6-3,CASQTRGRGSNQPQHF
TRBJ2-3,16,TRBV7-9,CASTGIQTGITDTQYF
TRBJ2-5,12,TRBV30,CAWSQQQETQYF
TRBJ2-5,13,TRBV12-3/TRBV12-4,CASTRRGGETQYF
TRBJ1-1,14,TRBV15,CATSREISAPEAFF
TRBJ2-5,14,TRBV7-9,CASSLGTGQETQYF